The subject of this entry is one T cell receptor beta chain. Its target antigen remains unknown. No clone much larger than this one lies a single base away; base qualities are absent. Inclusive of the bounding cysteine and phenylalanine, the CDR3 is 15 residues long. Only the CDR3 part of the read is kept: 45 bases, read in frame from the first base. V and J lose 6 bases and 9 bases, and a span of 22 bases separates them. CDR1 MRHNA and CDR2 SNTAGT were looked up in the germline V gene. This sample was included in a study of response to subunit inactivated influenza vaccine (dated by TCRdb to 2017 to 2018). Notes on the research overall: The study used deep quantitative T cell receptor repertoire profiling to track responses to a trivalent subunit inactivated influenza vaccine. Here is what the overall study found, with its caveats: It was suggested by the authors that each seasonal influenza vaccination may recruit only a limited number of new T cells.

The library came from RT-PCR. The data were produced on an Illumina HiSeq 2500. In-frame beta chains were kept once TCRdb had trimmed the public reads at Q25 with fastp and called clones with MiXCR. Every distinct CDR3 protein forms one entry, paired with its most common genes and DNA. The sample includes 530,000 or so distinct CDR3 sequences, with roughly 10% observed a single time. Clones ranked in the top ten supply 9.5% to 13% of the sample. The rearrangement joined TRBV6-4 to TRBJ2-3; no D gene can be assigned with confidence. The input for sequencing was PBMCs from blood, taken on the day of vaccination. This clonotype was sampled from a man aged 45-65 years who received an inactivated influenza vaccine. Donor details come from another sample of the same person, matched by shared clones. Here is the DNA: TGTGCCAGCAGCTTAGAAGCTGGGATGACGGAAACGCAGTATTTT. Its protein reads: CASSLEAGMTETQYF.